The next 25 T cell receptor beta chains were all read from a single sample in a study of CD4+ T cells in melanoma. Using immunoSEQ multiplex PCR, the repertoire was profiled, and TCRdb retains in-frame clones only, with some absent. The data show 52,000 or so clones, almost 70% seen once. The specimen was tumor tissue. Receptors were obtained from a human donor with melanoma.

This sequence joins TRBV7-3 and TRBJ2-1; the match to TRBD2 covers 7 bases. Unmatched junction bases numbered 7, after V lost 3 bases and J lost 5 bases. The CDR3 totals 15 residues. Germline V gene data show CDR1 as SGHTA and CDR2 as FQGTGA. CDR3 loop: CASSLSRRGNNEQFF. DNA of the CDR3: TGTGCCAGCAGCTTGAGTAGGCGGGGGAACAATGAGCAGTTCTTC.

The chain links TRBV7-8 to TRBJ2-2; 8 nucleotides align to TRBD2. This CDR3 is built from 15 residues. The germline CDR1 and CDR2 sequences are SGHVS and FQNEAQ. Losses at the gene ends were 5 bases for V and 0 bases for J; bases not matched to a gene: 2. The CDR3 DNA follows: TGTGCCAGCAGCACGGGACTAGCGAACACCGGGGAGCTGTTTTTT. Translated, it gives CASSTGLANTGELFF.

The chain uses TRBV7-9 and TRBJ1-2; D unresolved. Looked up from germline, CDR1 is SEHNR and CDR2 is FQNEAQ (reference sequence). Trimming took off 3 bases at V and 7 bases at J, with 9 bases between the two ends. The CDR3 has 12 amino acids. The CDR3 protein is CASSFVAGGYTF. The CDR3 coding sequence is TGTGCCAGCAGCTTCGTGGCAGGTGGCTACACCTTC.

CDR3: CASSTTGVQTQYF. CDR3 bases: TGTGCCAGCAGCACTACAGGGGTACAGACCCAGTACTTC. The chain couples TRBV27 to TRBJ2-5; 7 bases map to TRBD1. V gave up 6 bases and J gave up 6 bases; unmatched junction bases: 7. This CDR3 region has 13 residues. Per germline, CDR1 MNHEY and CDR2 SMNVEV (reference sequence).

The chain is built from TRBV27 and TRBJ2-5; 10 nucleotides align to TRBD1. Per the germline V gene, CDR1 is MNHEY and CDR2 is SMNVEV (reference sequence). The CDR3 spans 15 residues. Trimming cost V 5 bases and J 5 bases; bases outside gene matches: 8. The CDR3 sequence is CASSMTGGPGETQYF. The CDR3 bases are TGTGCCAGCAGTATGACAGGGGGCCCCGGGGAGACCCAGTACTTC.

The chain links TRBV9 to TRBJ2-5, with a possible D match to TRBD1 (5 bases). The V gene's germline CDR1 is SGDLS and CDR2 YYNGEE. V was shortened by 0 bases and J by 2 bases, with 5 bases between the two germline ends. The CDR3 consists of 13 residues. CDR3: CASSVGTQETQYF. The CDR3 nucleotides are TGTGCCAGCAGCGTAGGGACACAAGAGACCCAGTACTTC.

The gene calls are TRBV9 and TRBJ1-2; the D is unclear. Per germline, CDR1 SGDLS and CDR2 YYNGEE. Trimming cost V 4 bases and J 5 bases, with 9 bases left between them. The CDR3 extends over 12 amino acids. CDR3 coding DNA: TGTGCCAGCAGCTCGTCTTCATATGGCTACACCTTC. Translated, it gives CASSSSSYGYTF.

This clone has at least ten counts. CDR3 protein: CASSWGFGDSYNEQFF. The CDR3 DNA reads TGTGCCAGCAGCTGGGGGTTCGGGGACTCCTACAATGAGCAGTTCTTC. The chain carries TRBV5-6 and TRBJ2-1; TRBD1 or TRBD2 may be the D gene (5 bases each). CDR3 length: 16 amino acids. The V gene's germline CDR1 is SGHDT and CDR2 YYEEEE. V dropped 3 bases and J dropped 0 bases, with 13 bases sitting between them. Supplemented by reference TRBV5-6 and TRBJ2-1, the full variable domain reads DAGVTQSPTHLIKTRGQQVTLRCSPKSGHDTVSWYQQALGQGPQFIFQYYEEEERQRGNFPDRFSGHQFPNYSSELNVNALLLGDSALYLCASSWGFGDSYNEQFFGPGTRLTVL.

The rearrangement joins TRBV5-1 to TRBJ1-4; 7 positions agree with TRBD1. V lost 3 bases, J lost 7 bases, and 9 bases stayed unmatched. This CDR3 has 15 residues. Germline CDR1 SGHRS, CDR2 YFSETQ. CDR3 nucleotide sequence: TGCGCCAGCAGCTCGCAGGGGGACGCGGGTGAAAAACTGTTTTTT. Amino acid sequence: CASSSQGDAGEKLFF.

This chain joins TRBV27 and TRBJ2-7, with D possibly TRBD2 on 6 matching bases. V was pared by 2 bases and J by 3 bases, with 14 bases between. The CDR3 consists of 15 residues. The germline gives CDR1 MNHEY, CDR2 SMNVEV (reference sequence). The CDR3: CASSLTGGPRYEQYF. The CDR3 bases are TGTGCCAGCAGTTTAACCGGGGGACCTCGCTACGAGCAGTACTTC.

The V gene is TRBV5-6, the J gene TRBJ1-5; 9 bases agree with TRBD1. Per the germline V gene, CDR1 is SGHDT and CDR2 is YYEEEE. The V and J ends lost 3 bases and 6 bases, in that order; junction bases with no gene match: 4. This CDR3 comprises 14 residues. The CDR3 loop reads CASSSGQGSQPQHF. The CDR3 DNA reads TGTGCCAGCAGCTCCGGACAGGGGAGTCAGCCCCAGCATTTT.

The CDR3 region is CASGQGQGHEQFF. Here the CDR3 DNA reads TGTGCCAGCGGACAAGGACAGGGTCATGAGCAGTTCTTC. V and J are TRBV21-1 and TRBJ2-1; the table's D gene call, TRBD1, was not cross checked with the DNA. TRBV21-1 is assigned pseudogene status. The CDR3 loop spans 13 amino acids.

The chain links TRBV29-1 to TRBJ2-5; D tentatively reads TRBD1 or TRBD2 (6 bases each). Germline CDR1 reads SQVTM; CDR2 reads ANQGSEA. The CDR3 sequence is 15 residues long. Trimming removed 4 bases from V and 4 bases from J, with 19 bases in between. The CDR3 region has the DNA TGCAGCGTTGGGACAGCGGGCTTCGTTACAGAGACCCAGTACTTC. Protein sequence: CSVGTAGFVTETQYF.

The table lists this clone with a few counts. The CDR3 spells CASSLASSGYTF. In nucleotides, the CDR3 is TGTGCCAGCAGCTTAGCGTCCTCTGGCTACACCTTC. This sequence joins TRBV7-9 and TRBJ1-2; no definite D call. Germline V gene sequence: CDR1 SEHNR, CDR2 FQNEAQ (reference sequence). The CDR3 is made up of 12 amino acids. V was pared by 0 bases and J by 7 bases, with 6 bases between.

V and J are TRBV13 and TRBJ2-3, with D unclear. CDR1 is PRHDT and CDR2 is FYEKMQ in the germline V gene (reference sequence). This CDR3 spans 12 amino acids. Trimming removed 5 bases at V and 6 bases at J, with 9 bases between. CDR3 sequence: CASSLRLDTQYF. The CDR3 DNA is TGTGCCAGCAGCCTCAGGTTGGATACGCAGTATTTT.

The chain couples TRBV5-1 to TRBJ2-1; 7 positions agree with TRBD2. Germline V gives CDR1 SGHRS, CDR2 YFSETQ. J gave up 2 bases and V 0 bases, and 5 bases lay outside the gene matches. This CDR3 contains 16 residues. Written as DNA, the CDR3 is TGCGCCAGCAGCTTGGATGGGGGGGGTCCCTACAATGAGCAGTTCTTC. It translates to CASSLDGGGPYNEQFF.

The chain joins TRBV27 to TRBJ2-1; TRBD2 aligns across 7 bases. The J segment lost 15 bases and the V segment lost 2 bases, leaving 7 bases of the junction unmatched. Germline CDR1 reads MNHEY; CDR2 reads SMNVEV (reference sequence). This CDR3 region has 12 residues. CDR3 DNA: TGTGCCAGCAGTTTAGGCGGACTAGAACTGTTCTTC. Translating gives CASSLGGLELFF.

J is TRBJ2-1 and V is TRBV6-5; possibly TRBD1 for D (6 bases). This CDR3 contains 14 residues. V lost 5 bases, J lost 3 bases, and 11 bases lay in between. CDR1 is MNHEY, CDR2 SVGAGI, per germline. The CDR3 region is CASSGNRVYNEQFF. In DNA form, the CDR3 reads TGTGCCAGCAGTGGCAACAGGGTCTACAATGAGCAGTTCTTC.

The chain has TRBV6-1 and TRBJ2-3, with TRBD1 matching 8 bases. V trimming: 0 bases; J trimming: 2 bases; junction bases outside the gene matches: 1. The V gene's germline CDR1 is MNHNS and CDR2 SASEGT. CDR3 length: 15 amino acids. CDR3 DNA sequence: TGTGCCAGCAGTGAAGCGACAGGGGCCACAGATACGCAGTATTTT. Translating gives CASSEATGATDTQYF.

The rearrangement joins TRBV7-2 to TRBJ1-1; D is uncertain. In germline, CDR1 is SGHTA, CDR2 FQGNSA. CDR3 length: 14 amino acids. V was pared by 1 base and J by 5 bases, with 11 bases between. The CDR3 DNA sequence: TGTGCCAGCAGCTTAGGGACTCTTGGAACTGAAGCTTTCTTT. This codes for CASSLGTLGTEAFF.

In its sample, this clone was seen many times. V gene TRBV5-1 combines with J gene TRBJ1-1; no reliable D call. The V and J ends lost 6 bases and 0 bases respectively, with 9 bases between them. The CDR3 runs to 13 residues. Germline values: CDR1 SGHRS, CDR2 YFSETQ. The CDR3 region is CASTNYMNTEAFF. The CDR3 nucleotides are TGCGCCAGCACCAACTACATGAACACTGAAGCTTTCTTT.

The V and J genes are TRBV11-2 and TRBJ2-1; TRBD1 matches at 9 bases. The CDR3 spans 15 residues. CDR1 is SGHAT, CDR2 FQNNGV, per germline. Unmatched junction bases numbered 4, after V lost 2 bases and J lost 5 bases. CDR3 sequence: CASSLYGTGHNEQFF. The DNA for the CDR3 is TGTGCCAGCAGCTTATATGGGACAGGGCACAATGAGCAGTTCTTC.

This clone was picked up one time. J is TRBJ1-1 and V is TRBV5-6, with D unresolved. Germline V gene lookup returns CDR1 SGHDT and CDR2 YYEEEE. The CDR3 is 16 amino acids. Trimming shortened V by 2 bases and J by 2 bases, and 16 bases separated the two germline ends. The CDR3 loop reads CASSFVAGVSNTEAFF. The CDR3 DNA follows: TGTGCCAGCAGCTTTGTAGCCGGGGTCTCCAACACTGAAGCTTTCTTT.

The rearrangement uses TRBV6-5 and TRBJ2-5; D ambiguous. The CDR3 contains 14 residues. Germline CDR1 is MNHEY and CDR2 is SVGAGI. Trimming took 0 bases from V and 4 from J, leaving 9 bases between them. The CDR3 spells CASSYSRPVETQYF. The CDR3 coding sequence is TGTGCCAGCAGTTACTCAAGGCCGGTAGAGACCCAGTACTTC.

The genes are TRBV6-6 and TRBJ2-3; 11 bases line up with TRBD2. Germline trimming cut 5 bases from V and 3 bases from J; bases unmatched to any gene: 4. Germline CDR1 MNHNY, CDR2 SVGAGI (reference sequence). This CDR3 has 15 amino acids. This CDR3 is CASSRLAGTTDTQYF. Written as DNA, the CDR3 is TGTGCCAGCAGTAGACTAGCGGGGACGACAGATACGCAGTATTTT.